This TCR beta chain was obtained from a study of blood T cell repertoires in COVID-19. TCRdb's table, derived via immunoSEQ multiplex PCR, lists solely in-frame clones and lacks some. The table has around 200,000 clones, about 87% seen once. Trimming took off 4 bases at V and 4 bases at J, with 14 bases between the two ends. The CDR3 runs to 15 residues. The germline V gene has CDR1 SGHVS and CDR2 FNYEAQ. The rearrangement links TRBV7-6 to TRBJ1-5; TRBD1 is a possible D gene (6 bases). The TCR originated in a man aged 25 to 40 who had recovered from COVID-19. The specimen was PBMCs or T cells enriched from blood (not recorded which). For the CDR3, the DNA is TGTGCCAGCAGCTCCACAGGGTCTGGAAATCAGCCCCAGCATTTT. Translation gives CASSSTGSGNQPQHF.